One sample yielded the 7 T cell receptor beta chains listed below, sequenced in a study of OX40 agonist ivuxolimab in advanced cancers. Sequencing was performed with immunoSEQ multiplex PCR; in TCRdb, only in-frame clones are kept and a portion is missing. Among about 34,000 clones, around 90% were seen once, and the ten largest hold approximately 4%. The specimen comprised CD4+ or CD8+ T cells sorted from blood, sampled in a trial of the OX40 agonist ivuxolimab. Receptors originate from an adult with an advanced solid tumor such as melanoma, head and neck, liver or kidney cancer.

This chain links TRBV11-2 with TRBJ1-2; D is unresolved. Germline-derived CDR1 and CDR2 are SGHAT and FQNNGV. Trimming removed 7 bases at V and 0 bases at J, with 15 bases between. The length of the CDR3 is 15 residues. The CDR3 region has the DNA TGTGCCAGCACCTCTTGGAAAGGATCTAACTATGGCTACACCTTC. Protein sequence: CASTSWKGSNYGYTF.

This clone occurred once. The chain links TRBV7-3 to TRBJ2-2, with D perhaps assigned TRBD1 or TRBD2 (6 bases each). Germline V lookup: CDR1 SGHTA, CDR2 FQGTGA. CDR3 length: 17 amino acids. Trimming took 4 bases from V and 0 from J, leaving 15 bases between them. CDR3 in DNA: TGTGCCAGCAGCTGGGGGGCAGGGCGCCCGAACACCGGGGAGCTGTTTTTT. Translating it yields CASSWGAGRPNTGELFF.

A few counts support this clone. V is TRBV5-8 and J is TRBJ1-1; no firm D call. Trimming pared 5 bases from V and 6 bases from J, leaving 11 bases between. Germline CDR1 SGHTS, CDR2 YDEGEE. This CDR3 spans 12 amino acids. CDR3 sequence: CASRGLVAEAFF. CDR3 DNA sequence: TGTGCCAGCAGAGGTTTGGTAGCTGAAGCTTTCTTT.

The chain employs TRBV29-1 and TRBJ2-1; D perhaps matches TRBD2 (5 bases). Germline V gene sequence: CDR1 SQVTM, CDR2 ANQGSEA. This CDR3 is 12 amino acids long. The V end was cut by 2 bases, the J end by 7 bases, with 9 bases between. CDR3 residues: CSVETRWNEQFF. CDR3 coding DNA: TGCAGCGTTGAAACTAGGTGGAATGAGCAGTTCTTC.

The chain recombines TRBV7-9 with TRBJ2-3; tentatively, D is TRBD1 or TRBD2 (5 bases each). V was trimmed by 1 base and J by 5 bases, leaving 16 bases between them. CDR1 and CDR2 from the germline V gene are SEHNR and FQNEAQ (reference sequence). This CDR3 is 16 amino acids long. This CDR3 reads CASSLDAGTKVDTQYF. In DNA, the CDR3 is TGTGCCAGCAGCTTAGATGCCGGGACGAAAGTAGATACGCAGTATTTT.

The V gene is TRBV18, the J gene TRBJ2-3, with D possibly matching TRBD2 (6 bases). Germline V CDR1 and CDR2: KGHSH, LQKENI. The CDR3 has 12 residues. The V end lost 3 bases, the J end lost 5 bases, and 6 bases lay between the germline ends. CDR3 loop: CASSPGLDTQYF. The DNA for the CDR3 is TGTGCCAGCTCACCGGGACTAGATACGCAGTATTTT.

The rearrangement links TRBV6-5 to TRBJ2-7; 10 bases agree with TRBD1. V gave up 2 bases and J gave up 2 bases; unmatched junction bases: 3. Germline CDR1 and CDR2: MNHEY and SVGAGI. The CDR3 loop spans 15 amino acids. The CDR3 is CASSYAGTGAYEQYF. The DNA of the CDR3 is TGTGCCAGCAGTTACGCCGGGACAGGGGCCTACGAGCAGTACTTC.